The next 25 T cell receptor beta chains were all read from a single sample in a study of cytomegalovirus exposure and HLA in healthy donors. Some clones are missing from TCRdb's copy, which holds only in-frame ones; the method was immunoSEQ multiplex PCR. The profile shows 140,000 or so clones, approximately 90% of them singletons. Sample: PBMCs. All receptors derive from a woman in her twenties or thirties in good health and CMV-seropositive.

The chain carries TRBV5-6 and TRBJ2-5; possible D gene TRBD2, 6 bases. Trimming removed 0 bases from V and 7 bases from J, with 16 bases in between. The germline gives CDR1 SGHDT, CDR2 YYEEEE. This CDR3 is built from 15 residues. The CDR3 DNA reads as TGTGCCAGCAGCTTGGCCGGGGTGGCGGGGCCGACCCAGTACTTC. It yields the protein CASSLAGVAGPTQYF. Supplemented by reference TRBV5-6 and TRBJ2-5, the full variable domain reads DAGVTQSPTHLIKTRGQQVTLRCSPKSGHDTVSWYQQALGQGPQFIFQYYEEEERQRGNFPDRFSGHQFPNYSSELNVNALLLGDSALYLCASSLAGVAGPTQYFGPGTRLLVL.

This rearrangement joins TRBV27 to TRBJ2-2; no firm D call. Germline V gives CDR1 MNHEY, CDR2 SMNVEV (reference sequence). V lost 3 bases and J 0 bases, leaving 11 bases between the germline ends. CDR3 length: 16 amino acids. The CDR3 region is CASSFRLNTNTGELFF. The CDR3 DNA sequence: TGTGCCAGCAGTTTTAGACTGAATACGAACACCGGGGAGCTGTTTTTT.

The chain couples TRBV2 to TRBJ2-7; 14 positions agree with TRBD2. The germline V gene encodes CDR1 SNHLY and CDR2 FYNNEI. V was pared by 5 bases and J by 5 bases, with 8 bases of the junction left unmatched. The CDR3 runs to 16 residues. The CDR3 is CASSQRLAGGRHEQYF. The CDR3 region has the DNA TGTGCCAGCAGTCAACGACTAGCGGGGGGGCGCCACGAGCAGTACTTC.

This clone was seen a few times. This chain joins TRBV9 and TRBJ2-3; TRBD2 agrees at 7 bases. Germline trimming cut 4 bases from V and 3 bases from J; bases unmatched to any gene: 8. Germline CDR1 SGDLS, CDR2 YYNGEE. The CDR3 has 15 amino acids. CDR3 sequence reads: CASSPPAGVTDTQYF. The CDR3 bases are TGTGCCAGCAGCCCCCCGGCGGGGGTTACAGATACGCAGTATTTT.

The chain employs TRBV28 and TRBJ2-4, with TRBD1 as a possible D gene (5 bases). CDR1 and CDR2 (germline): MDHEN, SYDVKM. This CDR3 is built from 14 residues. Trimming shortened V by 5 bases and J by 9 bases, and 17 bases separated the two germline ends. CDR3 in amino acids: CASSTQHYRFIQYF. The CDR3 nucleotides are TGTGCCAGCAGTACCCAACATTACAGGTTCATTCAGTACTTC.

The chain couples TRBV2 to TRBJ2-3, with D perhaps matching TRBD1 (6 bases). The germline gives CDR1 SNHLY, CDR2 FYNNEI. Trimming shortened V by 10 bases and J by 4 bases, and 15 bases separated the two germline ends. There are 13 residues in the CDR3. The CDR3 nucleotides read TGTGCCACCCGGTGGGGGCCCTCAGATACGCAGTATTTT. This translates into CATRWGPSDTQYF. The whole variable domain, remainder taken from reference TRBV2 and TRBJ2-3, is EPEVTQTPSHQVTQMGQEVILRCVPISNHLYFYWYRQILGQKVEFLVSFYNNEISEKSEIFDDQFSVERPDGSNFTLKIRSTKLEDSAMYFCATRWGPSDTQYFGPGTRLTVL.

The V gene is TRBV7-9, the J gene TRBJ1-3; D call uncertain. V lost 2 bases to trimming and J lost 0 bases, with 8 bases between them. This CDR3 is built from 15 residues. Germline CDR1 and CDR2: SEHNR and FQNEAQ (reference sequence). CDR3 in amino acids: CASSLFGGSGNTIYF. CDR3 DNA sequence: TGTGCCAGCAGCTTATTTGGAGGCTCTGGAAACACCATATATTTT. The full variable domain, in which reference TRBV7-9 and TRBJ1-3 provide the parts outside the CDR3, is DTGVSQNPRHKITKRGQNVTFRCDPISEHNRLYWYRQTLGQGPEFLTYFQNEAQLEKSRLLSDRFSAERPKGSFSTLEIQRTEQGDSAMYLCASSLFGGSGNTIYFGEGSWLTVV.

J is TRBJ2-5 and V is TRBV27; 10 nucleotides match TRBD2. The V gene end was trimmed by 8 bases and the J gene end by 4 bases; junction bases not matched to a gene: 7. This CDR3 is 14 amino acids long. Germline V gives CDR1 MNHEY, CDR2 SMNVEV (reference sequence). The CDR3 spells CASRTSGMRETQYF. DNA of the CDR3: TGTGCCAGCCGAACTAGCGGGATGAGAGAGACCCAGTACTTC.

V gene TRBV5-6 combines with J gene TRBJ2-7; 14 positions agree with TRBD2. Germline-derived CDR1 and CDR2 are SGHDT and YYEEEE. The V segment lost 3 bases and the J segment 2 bases; nucleotides outside the gene matches: 4. The CDR3 sequence is 16 residues long. CDR3 DNA sequence: TGTGCCAGCAGCTGGGGGACTAGCGGGAGACCCTACGAGCAGTACTTC. Translating gives CASSWGTSGRPYEQYF.

In its sample, this clone was seen once. This chain uses TRBV19 with TRBJ2-1, with TRBD2 matching over 9 bases. Germline-derived CDR1 and CDR2 are LNHDA and SQIVND (reference sequence). After removal of 5 bases from V and 5 bases from J, the junction contained 10 bases not matched to a gene. The CDR3 has 16 residues. For the CDR3, the DNA is TGTGCCAGTAGTCCTCGGACTAGCGCCTCGGACAATGAGCAGTTCTTC. Translated: CASSPRTSASDNEQFF. The whole variable domain, filled in from reference TRBV19 and TRBJ2-1, reads DGGITQSPKYLFRKEGQNVTLSCEQNLNHDAMYWYRQDPGQGLRLIYYSQIVNDFQKGDIAEGYSVSREKKESFPLTVTSAQKNPTAFYLCASSPRTSASDNEQFFGPGTRLTVL.

In this sample, this clone turned up a few times. The J gene is TRBJ2-1, the V gene TRBV5-4; 12 bases are a match to TRBD2. Trimming took 3 bases from V and 7 from J; bases not matched to a gene: 5. Germline V lookup: CDR1 SGHNT, CDR2 YYREEE (reference sequence). The CDR3 sequence is 15 residues long. CDR3 amino acids: CASSWEGTSGNEQFF. In DNA, the CDR3 is TGTGCCAGCAGCTGGGAGGGGACTAGCGGGAATGAGCAGTTCTTC.

In the case of this clone: Other DNA sequences in the sample encode the same CDR3. The V call is TRBV6-5, the J call TRBJ1-1, with 8 positions matching TRBD1. V gave up 3 bases and J gave up 4 bases; unmatched junction bases: 1. The CDR3 has 13 residues. The germline gives CDR1 MNHEY, CDR2 SVGAGI. The CDR3: CASSYDRGTEAFF. CDR3 DNA: TGTGCCAGCAGTTATGACAGGGGCACTGAAGCTTTCTTT.

This chain connects TRBV19 to TRBJ1-5; TRBD1 matches at 11 bases. Germline V gives CDR1 LNHDA, CDR2 SQIVND (reference sequence). The CDR3 consists of 15 residues. The J segment lost 8 bases and the V segment lost 5 bases, leaving 8 bases of the junction unmatched. CDR3 DNA: TGTGCCAGTAGTTTGGACGGGACAGGGGGGAAGCCCCAGCATTTT. This sequence encodes CASSLDGTGGKPQHF.

The V gene is TRBV2, the J gene TRBJ1-3; D may be TRBD1 (5 bases). Germline V gives CDR1 SNHLY, CDR2 FYNNEI. The CDR3 covers 15 residues. Trimming left V 9 bases short and J 0 bases short, with 15 bases between. The CDR3 sequence: CASETERSSGNTIYF. As DNA, the CDR3 is TGTGCCAGTGAGACAGAGAGAAGCTCTGGAAACACCATATATTTT.

This chain uses TRBV28 with TRBJ1-5; perhaps TRBD1 as D (5 bases). The V gene lost 3 bases and the J gene lost 4 bases, with 7 bases spanning the gap. Germline V gene lookup returns CDR1 MDHEN and CDR2 SYDVKM. CDR3 size: 13 residues. The CDR3 protein is CASSFGGNQPQHF. CDR3 sequence (DNA): TGTGCCAGCAGTTTTGGGGGGAATCAGCCCCAGCATTTT.

V usage is TRBV9 and J usage is TRBJ2-5, with 10 bases aligning to TRBD2. With 0 bases clipped from V and 3 bases from J, the junction kept 2 bases outside the gene matches. The CDR3 spans 15 residues. Germline-derived CDR1 and CDR2 are SGDLS and YYNGEE. The CDR3 region is CASSVGTSGKETQYF. In nucleotides, the CDR3 is TGTGCCAGCAGCGTAGGTACTAGCGGGAAAGAGACCCAGTACTTC.

V gene TRBV28 combines with J gene TRBJ2-1, with D uncertain. The ends were cut back, 5 bases at V and 5 bases at J, with 16 bases in the middle. Germline CDR1 is MDHEN and CDR2 is SYDVKM. The CDR3 has 15 amino acids. CDR3 DNA sequence: TGTGCCAGCAGTGCCCGGGTCATCTTGGACAATGAGCAGTTCTTC. It specifies CASSARVILDNEQFF.

V is TRBV5-1 and J is TRBJ2-5, with D possibly matching TRBD1 (6 bases). Trimming removed 4 bases at V and 5 bases at J, with 18 bases between. This CDR3 is built from 15 residues. Germline V gene data show CDR1 as SGHRS and CDR2 as YFSETQ. The CDR3 DNA sequence: TGCGCCAGCAGCAAAACGACTGGGGGCGTGGAGACCCAGTACTTC. Translation: CASSKTTGGVETQYF.

A few counts support this clone. The CDR3 DNA reads as TGTGCCAGTAGTACGGCAGGGGGCGCAGCCGGGGAGCTGTTTTTT. Its protein product is CASSTAGGAAGELFF. V usage is TRBV19 and J usage is TRBJ2-2, with TRBD1 matching over 8 bases. V lost 4 bases, J lost 6 bases, and 7 bases stayed unmatched. CDR1 LNHDA and CDR2 SQIVND come from the germline V gene (reference sequence). The CDR3 length is 15 residues.

This chain uses TRBV5-1 with TRBJ2-5; 15 bases fit TRBD2. CDR3 length: 19 residues. Germline values: CDR1 SGHRS, CDR2 YFSETQ. J lost 0 bases, V lost 1 base, and 7 bases had no gene match. Here the CDR3 DNA reads TGCGCCAGCAGCTTGATGGGACTAGCGGGGGGACCGTACCAAGAGACCCAGTACTTC. It yields the protein CASSLMGLAGGPYQETQYF.

V usage is TRBV15 and J usage is TRBJ1-5, with 7 bases that match TRBD1. V gave up 5 bases and J gave up 7 bases; unmatched junction bases: 8. This CDR3 region has 14 residues. CDR1 is LNHNV and CDR2 is YYDKDF in the germline V gene (reference sequence). The CDR3 loop reads CATSLSRGQQPQHF. The DNA of the CDR3 is TGTGCCACCAGCCTATCAAGGGGGCAGCAGCCCCAGCATTTT. The whole variable domain, remainder taken from reference TRBV15 and TRBJ1-5, is DAMVIQNPRYQVTQFGKPVTLSCSQTLNHNVMYWYQQKSSQAPKLLFHYYDKDFNNEADTPDNFQSRRPNTSFCFLDIRSPGLGDTAMYLCATSLSRGQQPQHFGDGTRLSIL.

This clone came up a few times. The chain has TRBV2 and TRBJ1-6, with a weak D call TRBD1 (6 bases). CDR3 length: 11 residues. Per germline, CDR1 SNHLY and CDR2 FYNNEI. Trimming removed 11 bases at V and 12 bases at J, with 14 bases between. CDR3 DNA: TGTGCCGCACAGGGCCCAGGACCCCTCCACTTT. This codes for CAAQGPGPLHF. Looking up the rest from reference TRBV2 and TRBJ1-6 gives the full variable domain: EPEVTQTPSHQVTQMGQEVILRCVPISNHLYFYWYRQILGQKVEFLVSFYNNEISEKSEIFDDQFSVERPDGSNFTLKIRSTKLEDSAMYFCAAQGPGPLHFGNGTRLTVT.

The rearrangement joins TRBV4-1 to TRBJ2-1; 7 bases align to TRBD2. CDR3 length equals 18 residues. The trim removed 4 bases at V and 4 bases at J, leaving 16 bases unmatched. Germline V gene data show CDR1 as MGHRA and CDR2 as YSYEKL. The CDR3 region is CASSLQHRILANYNEQFF. The CDR3 region has the DNA TGCGCCAGCAGCCTACAGCACCGGATACTAGCGAATTACAATGAGCAGTTCTTC.

The chain couples TRBV7-8 to TRBJ2-7; 7 bases line up with TRBD2. Germline CDR1 is SGHVS and CDR2 is FQNEAQ. The CDR3 loop spans 14 amino acids. V dropped 5 bases and J dropped 6; count of bases not matched to a gene: 10. The CDR3, as DNA: TGTGCCAGCAGCGCCGGCCGGGGGGAGCTCGAGCAGTACTTC. Translated, it gives CASSAGRGELEQYF.

This chain joins TRBV5-1 and TRBJ2-3; D perhaps matches TRBD2 (5 bases). Trimming removed 4 bases from V and 5 bases from J, with 14 bases in between. Germline V gene sequence: CDR1 SGHRS, CDR2 YFSETQ. The CDR3 covers 14 residues. As DNA, the CDR3 is TGCGCCAGCAGCCCTGTGGTAGGAGGAGATACGCAGTATTTT. Translation gives CASSPVVGGDTQYF.